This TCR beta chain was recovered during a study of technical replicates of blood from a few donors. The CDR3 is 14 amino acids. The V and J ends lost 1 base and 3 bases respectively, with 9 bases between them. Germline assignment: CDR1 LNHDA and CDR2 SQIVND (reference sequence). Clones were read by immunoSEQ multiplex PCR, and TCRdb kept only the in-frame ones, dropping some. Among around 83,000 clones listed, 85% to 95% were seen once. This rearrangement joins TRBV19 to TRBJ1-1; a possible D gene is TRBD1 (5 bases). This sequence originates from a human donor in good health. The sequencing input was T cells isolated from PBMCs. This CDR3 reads CASSIGQFYTEAFF. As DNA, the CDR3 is TGTGCCAGTAGTATAGGACAGTTCTACACTGAAGCTTTCTTT.